What follows are 30 T cell receptor beta chains derived from one specimen sequenced in a study of blood T cells in healthy people across ages (dated by TCRdb to 2014 to 2015). Library generation was performed with 5' RACE. The listed sequencing device is Illumina HiSeq 2500. A second PCR of 7 to 11 cycles was performed with a sample-barcoded 5' primer and a J-beta primer mix. The public reads were quality trimmed at Q25 with fastp and then assembled into clones with MiXCR by TCRdb, keeping productive beta chains. Rows with a matching CDR3 protein are joined into one entry that keeps the most common DNA and genes. Within this sample are some 1 million distinct CDR3 sequences, with around 45% of them counted one time only. 18% of the sample belongs to the ten largest clones. Specimen: blood. These receptors came from a woman between 55 and 75 years old in good health.

The chain employs TRBV20-1 and TRBJ1-4; D uncertain. V was pared by 0 bases and J by 5 bases, with 22 bases between. There are 18 residues in the CDR3. Germline CDR1 DFQATT, CDR2 SNEGSKA (reference sequence). The CDR3 region has the DNA TGCAGTGCTAGAGATCTTGGGCAGCGGCCCTCTTTCAATGAAAAACTGTTTTTT. Translated: CSARDLGQRPSFNEKLFF.

This clonotype has more than one count but fewer than ten. CDR3 region: CASSTTGTNTEAFF. The DNA of the CDR3 is TGTGCCAGCAGCACGACAGGGACGAACACTGAAGCTTTCTTT. This chain links TRBV6-2 or TRBV6-3 with TRBJ1-1; 7 bases line up with TRBD1. The V and J ends lost 6 bases and 1 base, in that order; junction bases with no gene match: 5. This CDR3 spans 14 amino acids. CDR1 MNHEY and CDR2 SVGEGT come from the germline V gene.

The CDR3, as DNA: TGCAGCGTTGAAGGCCAGGGGGCGAACACTGAAGCTTTCTTT. It yields the protein CSVEGQGANTEAFF. The rearrangement joins TRBV29-1 to TRBJ1-1, with 8 bases that match TRBD1. With V trimmed by 1 base and J by 1 base, 2 bases remained unmatched. This CDR3 region has 14 residues. Germline lookup yields CDR1 SQVTM and CDR2 ANQGSEA.

The CDR3 nucleotides are TGCGCCAGCAGCTTGAGGCAGGTTGGTGGCGATGAGCAGTTCTTC. Its protein product is CASSLRQVGGDEQFF. The genes are TRBV5-1 and TRBJ2-1; D remains ambiguous. Trimming pared 1 base from V and 8 bases from J, leaving 16 bases between. Germline V gene lookup returns CDR1 SGHRS and CDR2 YFSETQ. The CDR3 totals 15 residues.

This clonotype was detected a few times. The J gene is TRBJ2-5, the V gene TRBV7-3, with TRBD2 matching 10 bases. After removal of 3 bases from V and 3 bases from J, the junction contained 7 bases not matched to a gene. Germline-derived CDR1 and CDR2 are SGHTA and FQGTGA. This CDR3 has 16 amino acids. The CDR3 DNA follows: TGTGCCAGCAGCTTGGGCCGGACTAGCGGAAAAGAGACCCAGTACTTC. This encodes CASSLGRTSGKETQYF.

In its sample, this clonotype was seen once. This chain uses TRBV5-1 with TRBJ1-1, with D perhaps TRBD1 (6 bases). This CDR3 is 15 amino acids long. Between the trimmed V and J ends, which lost 0 bases and 3 bases, there was a span of 12 bases. Germline loops: CDR1 SGHRS, CDR2 YFSETQ. Written as DNA, the CDR3 is TGCGCCAGCAGCTTGGCGGGGGGCCCGTACACTGAAGCTTTCTTT. This sequence encodes CASSLAGGPYTEAFF.

This clonotype was seen more than once but under ten times. The V and J genes are TRBV6-5 and TRBJ2-7; the D call may be TRBD1 or TRBD2 (6 bases each). Germline lookup yields CDR1 MNHEY and CDR2 SVGAGI. V lost 2 bases to trimming and J lost 7 bases, with 21 bases between them. The CDR3 is 16 residues long. CDR3 sequence: CASSYQTGGGTQEQYF. CDR3 in DNA: TGTGCCAGCAGTTACCAGACCGGGGGCGGGACCCAAGAGCAGTACTTC.

This clonotype turned up a few times. This sequence joins TRBV29-1 and TRBJ2-5, with 8 positions matching TRBD1. The CDR3 spans 13 residues. Germline CDR1 SQVTM, CDR2 ANQGSEA. The junction had 5 bases not matched to a gene; V was cut back by 4 bases and J by 4 bases. The CDR3 region has the DNA TGCAGCGTTGGTGGACAGGGAACAGAGACCCAGTACTTC. It codes for CSVGGQGTETQYF.

A note on this clonotype: A junction boundary mismatches the germline segment, possibly from a read error. The J gene is TRBJ2-1, the V gene TRBV7-8; possibly TRBD2 for D (6 bases). The CDR3 totals 15 residues. The germline V gene has CDR1 SGHVS and CDR2 FQNEAQ. This CDR3 reads CTSSLAWGAYNEQFF. The CDR3 DNA reads as TGTACCAGCAGCTTAGCTTGGGGGGCCTACAATGAGCAGTTCTTC.

The chain employs TRBV7-9 and TRBJ2-4; maybe TRBD1 (6 bases). The J call may be mistaken, given a closer DNA end match to TRBJ2-7. CDR1 and CDR2 (germline): SEHNR, FQNEAQ (reference sequence). The CDR3 runs to 14 residues. The DNA for the CDR3 is TGTGCCAGCAGTAACCCGGGACATGGGCGCGAGCAGTACTTC. Amino acids: CASSNPGHGREQYF.

Worth noting for this clonotype: A much larger clone differs by one base, so this may be a read error. This chain connects TRBV11-2 to TRBJ2-7; D gene uncertain. CDR1 SGHAT and CDR2 FQNNGV come from the germline V gene. The CDR3 contains 12 residues. The CDR3 DNA sequence: TGTGCCAGCAGTCCGGGTTACTACGAGCGGTACTTC. It codes for CASSPGYYERYF.

The chain links TRBV27 to TRBJ1-2; unclear D gene. This CDR3 is built from 15 residues. CDR1 is MNHEY, CDR2 SMNVEV, per germline (reference sequence). V lost 2 bases to trimming and J lost 3 bases, with 13 bases between them. The CDR3 DNA reads as TGTGCCAGCAGTTTAGAGTTGAACCCTTACTATGGCTACACCTTC. Its protein is CASSLELNPYYGYTF.

This clonotype was seen only a few times. The chain carries TRBV12-3 or TRBV12-4 and TRBJ2-1; D unresolved. The V gene lost 1 base and the J gene lost 6 bases, with 10 bases spanning the gap. CDR3 length: 14 amino acids. CDR3 nucleotide sequence: TGTGCCAGCAGTTTAGTGGTAGGCCCCAATGAGCAGTTCTTC. This translates into CASSLVVGPNEQFF.

This clonotype was seen a handful of times. V and J are TRBV7-7 and TRBJ2-3; D might be TRBD1 (6 bases). The germline V gene encodes CDR1 SSHAT and CDR2 FNYEAQ (reference sequence). The CDR3 sequence is 15 residues long. V was trimmed by 1 base and J by 3 bases, leaving 11 bases between them. The chain's CDR3 is CASSLGLGATDTQYF. The CDR3 DNA reads TGTGCCAGCAGCTTAGGGCTGGGGGCAACAGATACGCAGTATTTT.

V is TRBV20-1 and J is TRBJ2-7; 7 nucleotides match TRBD1. The CDR3 is 15 residues long. With 3 bases clipped from V and 4 bases from J, the junction kept 12 bases outside the gene matches. The germline V gene encodes CDR1 DFQATT and CDR2 SNEGSKA (reference sequence). The CDR3 bases are TGCAGTGCTAGTGCATCCTACAGGGGAACTTACGAGCAGTACTTC. It codes for CSASASYRGTYEQYF.

Concerning this clonotype itself: An end of the junction does not agree with germline; a read error may underlie this. The rearrangement joins TRBV5-1 to TRBJ2-6, with 8 bases aligning to TRBD1. The CDR3 sequence is 17 residues long. Germline loops: CDR1 SGHRS, CDR2 YFSETQ. CDR3 DNA sequence: TGCGTCAGCTGCTATGGGACAGGAAGCCATGAGGCCAACGTCCTGACTTTC. It yields the protein CVSCYGTGSHEANVLTF. The full variable domain, completed using reference TRBV5-1 and TRBJ2-6, is KAGVTQTPRYLIKTRGQQVTLSCSPISGHRSVSWYQQTPGQGLQFLFEYFSETQRNKGNFPGRFSGRQFSNSRSEMNVSTLELGDSALYLCVSCYGTGSHEANVLTFGAGSRLTVL.

The V and J genes are TRBV27 and TRBJ2-4, with D possibly TRBD2 on 6 matching bases. The J call may not be correct, given that the DNA end is closer to TRBJ2-7. CDR1 is MNHEY and CDR2 is SMNVEV in the germline V gene (reference sequence). This CDR3 comprises 14 residues. Here the CDR3 reads CASSLGLPFGEQYF. CDR3 DNA sequence: TGTGCCAGCAGTCTTGGACTACCATTTGGCGAGCAGTACTTC.

This clonotype was observed a handful of times. The V gene is TRBV28, the J gene TRBJ2-7, with D possibly matching TRBD2 (6 bases). V lost 10 bases and J 0 bases, leaving 13 bases between the germline ends. There are 13 residues in the CDR3. The germline gives CDR1 MDHEN, CDR2 SYDVKM. DNA of the CDR3: TGTGCCACTGCGGGATCGAGCTCCTACGAGCAGTACTTC. The encoded protein is CATAGSSSYEQYF.

This clonotype came up once. This sequence joins TRBV20-1 and TRBJ2-1, with TRBD1 matching 7 bases. J gave up 7 bases and V 6 bases, and 9 bases lay outside the gene matches. Germline CDR1 is DFQATT and CDR2 is SNEGSKA (reference sequence). The CDR3 covers 13 residues. As DNA, the CDR3 is TGCAGTGCCCTGGGACAGAAGCGGAATGAGCAGTTCTTC. Protein sequence: CSALGQKRNEQFF.

This clonotype was seen a single time. The V and J genes are TRBV4-1 and TRBJ2-7; D possibly uses TRBD1 or TRBD2 (6 bases each). The CDR3 is made up of 15 amino acids. Trimming removed 3 bases at V and 3 bases at J, with 15 bases between. Per the germline V gene, CDR1 is MGHRA and CDR2 is YSYEKL. The CDR3, as DNA: TGCGCCAGCAGCCAGGTAGGCGGGACATACTACGAGCAGTACTTC. Amino acids: CASSQVGGTYYEQYF.

The rearrangement links TRBV20-1 to TRBJ1-1, with unresolved D. The CDR3 consists of 11 residues. V shed 4 bases and J shed 1 base, with 4 bases lying between them. Germline lookup yields CDR1 DFQATT and CDR2 SNEGSKA (reference sequence). CDR3 in amino acids: CSANGNTEAFF. The CDR3 DNA reads as TGCAGTGCTAATGGGAACACTGAAGCTTTCTTT.

This clonotype was counted between two and nine times. The chain combines TRBV7-2 with TRBJ2-1, with 10 bases matching TRBD2. CDR1 is SGHTA and CDR2 is FQGNSA in the germline V gene. The CDR3 spans 12 residues. Germline trimming cut 4 bases from V and 12 bases from J; bases unmatched to any gene: 3. CDR3 in amino acids: CASSSAGGPQFF. In DNA, the CDR3 is TGTGCCAGCAGCTCAGCGGGAGGGCCGCAGTTCTTC.

The V gene is TRBV7-6, the J gene TRBJ2-2; D is unclear. From germline, CDR1 is SGHVS and CDR2 FNYEAQ. There are 12 residues in the CDR3. Trimming stripped 2 bases from V and 7 bases from J, with 5 bases between. CDR3 sequence (DNA): TGTGCCAGCAGCTTAAATAGCGGGGAGCTGTTTTTT. Its translation is CASSLNSGELFF.

A remark on this clonotype: A junction end diverges from the germline sequence, so it may reflect a read error. The gene calls are TRBV20-1 and TRBJ1-2, with 8 bases that match TRBD1. From germline, CDR1 is DFQATT and CDR2 SNEGSKA (reference sequence). The length of the CDR3 is 14 residues. CDR3 in amino acids: CSARSFGQGDGYIF. The CDR3 DNA sequence: TGCAGTGCTAGATCCTTTGGACAGGGCGATGGCTACATCTTC.

This clonotype was seen at least ten times. This chain joins TRBV7-8 and TRBJ2-7; 14 bases line up with TRBD2. The CDR3 covers 14 residues. Germline CDR1 is SGHVS and CDR2 is FQNEAQ. V shed 6 bases and J 4 bases; nucleotides not matched to a gene: 2. The CDR3 nucleotides read TGTGCCAGCAGTCGACTAGCGGGAGGGTACGAGCAGTACTTC. Protein: CASSRLAGGYEQYF.

This clonotype was found a few times. V usage is TRBV12-3 or TRBV12-4 and J usage is TRBJ2-7, with D perhaps matching TRBD1 (5 bases). V was shortened by 4 bases and J by 3 bases, with 13 bases between the two germline ends. The CDR3 runs to 14 residues. The CDR3 region is CASSSVNRNYEQYF. The CDR3 DNA reads as TGTGCCAGCAGTTCTGTAAACAGGAACTACGAGCAGTACTTC.

This clonotype was detected a few times. This sequence joins TRBV29-1 and TRBJ2-1; 9 nucleotides align to TRBD2. This CDR3 has 15 amino acids. Germline V lookup: CDR1 SQVTM, CDR2 ANQGSEA. V was pared by 0 bases and J by 9 bases, with 9 bases of the junction left unmatched. The CDR3 bases are TGCAGCGTTGAAGAAGGAGGGACTAGCCAAATTGAGCAGTTCTTC. Protein sequence: CSVEEGGTSQIEQFF.

The chain recombines TRBV2 with TRBJ2-5; a possible D gene is TRBD1 (5 bases). Germline lookup yields CDR1 SNHLY and CDR2 FYNNEI. Trimming stripped 0 bases from V and 11 bases from J, with 22 bases between. The CDR3 sequence is 16 residues long. CDR3 amino acids: CASSEARRAGRNEQYF. The CDR3, as DNA: TGTGCCAGCAGTGAAGCAAGAAGGGCAGGGCGCAATGAGCAGTACTTC.

The rearrangement uses TRBV12-3 or TRBV12-4 and TRBJ2-5, with 8 bases that match TRBD2. This CDR3 contains 15 residues. Trimming took 3 bases from V and 7 from J; bases not matched to a gene: 10. CDR3 sequence reads: CASSFIAGQGGTQYF. CDR3 DNA sequence: TGTGCCAGCAGTTTTATAGCGGGGCAAGGGGGGACCCAGTACTTC.

V gene TRBV28 combines with J gene TRBJ2-1; 7 nucleotides align to TRBD2. The J call may not be correct, given that the DNA end is closer to TRBJ2-7. Germline CDR1 reads MDHEN; CDR2 reads SYDVKM. The CDR3 runs to 16 residues. The CDR3 sequence is CASSLRTRPLPLEQYF. CDR3 DNA sequence: TGTGCCAGCAGTTTAAGGACTAGACCGCTTCCCCTCGAGCAGTACTTC.